This TCR beta chain was documented in a study of shared clonotypes between healthy human individuals. Regarding the study as a whole: The sharing of 5% to 6.5% of naive CD4 clonotypes was seen across several donors. Depth was large, yet rarefaction showed that sorted-subset sequencing was incomplete. Limitation of the genetic and exposure-history diversity represented came from the few donors.

Naivety among CD8 cells was defined by CD45RO negativity and positive CCR7 selection, thereby excluding terminally differentiated effector memory CD45RA+ cells. There were only Caucasian adults among the donors, and all lived in Nashville, Tennessee. Libraries were prepared by immunoSEQ multiplex PCR; TCRdb keeps only in-frame clonotypes and omits some of them. Here the sample spans hundreds of thousands of clones, 90% to 97% being singletons. On this clone itself: Its specificity is unknown.

CDR1 is SEHNR, CDR2 FQNEAQ, per germline (reference sequence). Losses at the gene ends were 1 base for V and 4 bases for J; bases not matched to a gene: 5. The CDR3 spans 15 residues. The rearrangement links TRBV7-9 to TRBJ2-3, with 7 positions matching TRBD2. The sequence came from a man in his thirties or forties in good health. Material: naive CD8+ T cells sorted from blood. CDR3 sequence: CASSLVGGRADTQYF. CDR3 bases: TGTGCCAGCAGCTTAGTCGGCGGGAGAGCAGATACGCAGTATTTT.